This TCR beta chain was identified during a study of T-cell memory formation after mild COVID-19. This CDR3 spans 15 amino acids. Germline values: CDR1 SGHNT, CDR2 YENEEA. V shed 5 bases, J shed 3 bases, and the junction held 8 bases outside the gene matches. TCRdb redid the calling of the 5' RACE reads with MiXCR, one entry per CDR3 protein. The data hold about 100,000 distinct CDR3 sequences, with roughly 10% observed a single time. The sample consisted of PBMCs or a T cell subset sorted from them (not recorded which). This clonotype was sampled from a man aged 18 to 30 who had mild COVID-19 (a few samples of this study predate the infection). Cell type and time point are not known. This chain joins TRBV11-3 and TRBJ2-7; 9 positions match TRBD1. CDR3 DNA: TGTGCCAGCAGCCACACCGGGACAGGGAACTACGAGCAGTACTTC. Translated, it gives CASSHTGTGNYEQYF.